Listed below are T cell receptor beta chains from one sample, sequenced in a study of T-cell reconstitution after alpha-beta-depleted transplantation in children. TCRdb passed the PCR reads through MiXCR, listing each CDR3 protein once. The table shows fewer than 550,000 distinct CDR3 sequences, with about an eighth occurring only once. This sample comprised PBMCs, mostly from graft donor cells, obtained 180 days after TCRalphabeta/CD19-depleted stem cell transplant. Receptor source: a female patient aged 2-9 years who had a stem cell transplant for aplastic anemia, so the T cells may come from the graft donor. The CDR3 runs from the conserved cysteine through the conserved F or W. D genes are given only for firm matches. A clone size is listed for some rows: how often the clone was seen (once, few, many), or a class if it is expanded.

size	V	D	J	CDR3	DNA
-	TRBV11-2	-	TRBJ2-5	CASSFWREQQTQYF	TGTGCCAGCAGCTTTTGGCGGGAACAACAGACCCAGTACTTC
-	TRBV9	-	TRBJ2-1	CASSPPPESSYNEQFF	TGTGCCAGCAGCCCCCCCCCCGAGAGCTCCTACAATGAGCAGTTCTTC
-	TRBV3-1	-	TRBJ1-2	CASSQTDYGYTF	TGTGCCAGCAGCCAAACGGACTATGGCTACACCTTC
few	TRBV29-1	-	TRBJ1-2	CSVEALFSENYGYTF	TGCAGCGTTGAAGCCCTGTTTAGCGAGAACTATGGCTACACCTTC
-	TRBV27	-	TRBJ2-5	CASRDSSWETQYF	TGTGCCAGCAGAGACAGTTCGTGGGAGACCCAGTACTTC
many	TRBV12-3/TRBV12-4	TRBD1	TRBJ1-2	CASTTVWRGHGYTF	TGTGCCAGCACCACCGTTTGGAGGGGGCACGGCTACACCTTC
-	TRBV7-8	-	TRBJ2-1	CASSSVVGGSYNEQFF	TGTGCCAGCAGCTCTGTGGTGGGGGGCTCCTACAATGAGCAGTTCTTC
-	TRBV19	-	TRBJ1-5	CASSIGDPPKHF	TGTGCCAGTAGTATAGGGGACCCGCCCAAGCATTTT
few	TRBV29-1	-	TRBJ1-2	CSVLGATGNYGYTF	TGCAGCGTTCTGGGGGCGACGGGTAACTATGGCTACACCTTC
many	TRBV10-3	-	TRBJ2-6	CAIRRSGANVLTF	TGTGCCATCAGGCGCTCTGGGGCCAACGTCCTGACTTTC
-	TRBV6-2/TRBV6-3	-	TRBJ1-5	CASSRTAKNYGASNQPQHF	TGTGCCAGCAGTCGGACAGCTAAAAATTACGGGGCTAGCAATCAGCCCCAGCATTTT
-	TRBV4-2	TRBD2	TRBJ2-5	CASSPNPGRGSPETQYF	TGTGCCAGCAGCCCCAATCCGGGCCGCGGGAGCCCAGAGACCCAGTACTTC
-	TRBV10-3	TRBD1	TRBJ1-2	CAISGTGGYGYTF	TGTGCCATCAGCGGGACAGGGGGCTATGGCTACACCTTC
once	TRBV28	TRBD2	TRBJ2-7	CASTAWGGSSYEQYF	TGTGCCAGCACGGCTTGGGGGGGAAGCTCCTACGAGCAGTACTTC
few	TRBV18	-	TRBJ1-5	CASSPRDFQPQHF	TGTGCCAGCTCACCACGGGACTTTCAGCCCCAGCATTTT
few	TRBV7-9	-	TRBJ1-5	CASSQPGKGVTEQPQHF	TGTGCCAGCAGCCAACCGGGGAAAGGGGTGACCGAGCAGCCCCAGCATTTT
many	TRBV7-9	TRBD1	TRBJ2-3	CASSRGTGGPDTQYF	TGTGCCAGCAGCAGAGGGACAGGGGGACCAGATACGCAGTATTTT
many	TRBV9	TRBD1	TRBJ1-1	CASSVTGSGTEAFF	TGTGCCAGCAGCGTGACAGGGAGCGGCACTGAAGCTTTCTTT
few	TRBV2	-	TRBJ1-5	CASSEGRGPNQPQHF	TGTGCCAGCAGTGAGGGCAGGGGCCCAAATCAGCCCCAGCATTTT
-	TRBV7-9	-	TRBJ2-3	CASSLPSGPTDTQYF	TGTGCCAGCAGCTTACCCAGCGGCCCCACAGATACGCAGTATTTT
-	TRBV24-1	-	TRBJ1-5	CATSDSVPQGNQPQHF	TGTGCCACCAGTGATTCAGTTCCTCAAGGCAATCAGCCCCAGCATTTT
few	TRBV20-1	TRBD2	TRBJ2-3	CSASTSANPTDTQYF	TGCAGTGCTAGCACTAGCGCGAACCCCACAGATACGCAGTATTTT
few	TRBV6-5	-	TRBJ2-2	CASSYSGDTGELFF	TGTGCCAGCAGTTACTCGGGCGATACCGGGGAGCTGTTTTTT
-	TRBV7-2	-	TRBJ2-3	CASSLWPAQTQYF	TGTGCCAGCAGCTTATGGCCAGCACAGACGCAGTATTTT
many	TRBV29-1	TRBD2	TRBJ2-7	CSVASGSYEQYF	TGCAGCGTTGCTAGCGGTTCCTACGAGCAGTACTTC
few	TRBV25-1	TRBD2	TRBJ2-5	CASSPLGTSGKRRYF	TGTGCCAGCAGCCCACTCGGGACTAGCGGGAAACGGCGGTACTTC
few	TRBV7-9	-	TRBJ2-7	CASSSRDYEQYF	TGTGCCAGCAGCAGCCGGGACTACGAGCAGTACTTC
-	TRBV5-1	-	TRBJ2-3	CASSLYGTHTDTQYF	TGCGCCAGCAGCTTATATGGGACCCACACAGATACGCAGTATTTT
few	TRBV12-3/TRBV12-4	TRBD1	TRBJ1-4	CASSRLGRGRMSTNEKLFF	TGTGCCAGCAGTAGACTCGGCAGGGGGCGAATGTCAACTAATGAAAAACTGTTTTTT
many	TRBV27	-	TRBJ1-5	CASSFGGAQPQHF	TGTGCCAGCAGTTTTGGGGGTGCTCAGCCCCAGCATTTT
few	TRBV7-2	TRBD2	TRBJ2-1	CASSLGRLAGGLRGNEQFF	TGTGCCAGCAGCTTAGGGCGGCTAGCGGGAGGTTTACGGGGCAATGAGCAGTTCTTC
few	TRBV28	TRBD2	TRBJ2-1	CASRLAGGTGYEQFF	TGTGCCAGTCGACTAGCGGGAGGGACCGGCTATGAGCAGTTCTTC
-	TRBV6-1	TRBD2	TRBJ2-3	CASRSSGLPTQYF	TGTGCCAGCAGGTCTAGCGGCCTCCCGACGCAGTATTTT
-	TRBV28	-	TRBJ1-5	CASSPGGPQHF	TGTGCCAGCAGTCCGGGGGGGCCCCAGCATTTT
-	TRBV7-2	-	TRBJ2-1	CASSFRGRANEQFF	TGTGCCAGCAGCTTCAGGGGAAGGGCCAATGAGCAGTTCTTC
few	TRBV19	-	TRBJ1-5	CASLRNNQPQHF	TGTGCCAGTCTACGGAACAATCAGCCCCAGCATTTT
few	TRBV6-6	-	TRBJ1-1	CASSPRQVTEAFF	TGTGCCAGCAGCCCGAGGCAGGTCACTGAAGCTTTCTTT
few	TRBV6-6	-	TRBJ1-4	CASSYSTLKLFF	TGTGCCAGCAGTTACTCGACATTGAAACTGTTTTTT
many	TRBV29-1	TRBD2	TRBJ2-2	CSVVIAGGPYGELFF	TGCAGCGTTGTTATTGCGGGAGGGCCTTACGGGGAGCTGTTTTTT
-	TRBV28	-	TRBJ2-5	CASSPPWGRETQYF	TGTGCCAGCAGTCCCCCATGGGGGCGGGAGACCCAGTACTTC
many	TRBV4-3	-	TRBJ2-3	CASSQDGPPHRQYF	TGCGCCAGCAGCCAAGATGGCCCTCCCCACAGGCAGTATTTT
many	TRBV10-3	-	TRBJ2-3	CAIKRGSRGTDTQYF	TGTGCCATCAAGCGAGGCAGCCGGGGGACAGATACGCAGTATTTT
-	TRBV28	TRBD2	TRBJ2-4	CASSLKGPRASGRNIQYF	TGTGCCAGCAGTTTAAAGGGCCCCCGGGCTAGCGGGAGAAACATTCAGTACTTC
-	TRBV12-3/TRBV12-4	-	TRBJ2-7	CASSLRGDTHWEQYF	TGTGCCAGCAGTTTGAGGGGGGACACCCACTGGGAGCAGTACTTC
-	TRBV29-1	-	TRBJ1-1	CSVEDRGPPNTEAFF	TGCAGCGTTGAAGATCGGGGCCCGCCGAACACTGAAGCTTTCTTT
-	TRBV6-2/TRBV6-3	TRBD2	TRBJ2-7	CASSRTSGLHEQYF	TGTGCCAGCAGCCGGACTAGTGGGTTGCACGAGCAGTACTTC
few	TRBV7-2	-	TRBJ2-2	CASKFNPQGSTGELFF	TGTGCCAGTAAATTCAACCCCCAGGGGTCGACCGGGGAGCTGTTTTTT
-	TRBV6-1	-	TRBJ2-3	CASRRDSTRDTQYF	TGTGCCAGCAGAAGGGACTCAACTAGGGATACGCAGTATTTT
few	TRBV18	TRBD1	TRBJ1-1	CASSPDRGLLFTRNMNTEAFF	TGTGCCAGCTCACCGGACAGGGGGCTTCTCTTTACTCGGAATATGAACACTGAAGCTTTCTTT